In this sample, the clone carrying this T cell receptor (beta chain) turned up many times. The antigen is undetermined. Germline V gene data show CDR1 as MNHEY and CDR2 as SVGAGI. The trim removed 2 bases at V and 0 bases at J, leaving 1 base unmatched. This CDR3 is built from 15 residues. TCRdb passed the RT-PCR reads through MiXCR, listing each CDR3 protein once. Of about 530,000 distinct CDR3 sequences listed, 10% to 15% are singletons. The data belong to a study of response to subunit inactivated influenza vaccine. Study-level findings and limits: The authors suggested that every seasonal influenza vaccination recruits few new T cells.

The sample here was PBMCs from blood, taken around seven weeks after vaccination. The origin of this receptor is a man aged 50 to 59 who received an inactivated influenza vaccine. The J gene is TRBJ2-1, the V gene TRBV6-5; 7 bases are shared with TRBD1. CDR3 sequence (DNA): TGTGCCAGCAGTTACCGGGACAGCTCCTACAATGAGCAGTTCTTC. This gives the protein CASSYRDSSYNEQFF.